A selection of T cell receptor beta chains follows, all from one sample in a study of blood T cell repertoires in COVID-19. Clones were read by immunoSEQ multiplex PCR, and TCRdb kept only the in-frame ones, dropping some. The sample has about 200,000 clones; around four fifths are singletons. Sequences were obtained from peripheral blood. These receptors were collected from a woman in her 50s with active or convalescent COVID-19. CDR3s include the opening cysteine and the closing phenylalanine or tryptophan. The order of the fields is CDR3 length, V gene, clone size, J gene, D gene, CDR3 protein, CDR3 DNA. A D gene is named only where the DNA matches it firmly. For some rows the clone size is stated as once, few or many, or as a class when expanded; others skip it.

15	TRBV7-3	NA	TRBJ2-1	TRBD1	CASSLTGQGPREQFF	TGTGCCAGCAGCTTAACGGGACAGGGGCCAAGAGAGCAGTTCTTC
13	TRBV11-2	NA	TRBJ2-5	NA	CASSPGGFVTQYF	TGTGCCAGCAGCCCTGGAGGGTTTGTGACCCAGTACTTC
16	TRBV28	NA	TRBJ1-2	NA	CASSSRSGGGLYGYTF	TGTGCCAGCAGCTCCAGGAGTGGCGGGGGCCTCTATGGCTACACCTTC
14	TRBV12-5	NA	TRBJ2-2	NA	CASHAGTNTGELFF	TGTGCTAGCCACGCAGGTACGAACACCGGGGAGCTGTTTTTT
13	TRBV9	NA	TRBJ1-2	TRBD1	CASSPGTGYGYTF	TGTGCCAGCAGCCCCGGGACAGGGTATGGCTACACCTTC
14	TRBV5-1	once	TRBJ1-3	NA	CASSSAGSGNTIYF	TGCGCCAGCAGCTCGGCGGGGTCTGGAAACACCATATATTTT
19	TRBV15	NA	TRBJ1-5	TRBD1	CATSPDRVGIPRTNQPQHF	TGTGCCACCAGCCCGGACAGGGTCGGTATTCCCCGCACAAATCAGCCCCAGCATTTT
15	TRBV7-9	NA	TRBJ1-4	TRBD1	CASSLEGTGEEKLFF	TGTGCCAGCAGCTTAGAAGGGACAGGGGAAGAAAAACTGTTTTTT
15	TRBV28	NA	TRBJ1-4	NA	CASSDPDGLNEKLFF	TGTGCCAGCAGTGACCCGGACGGACTTAATGAAAAACTGTTTTTT
15	TRBV6-5	NA	TRBJ1-4	TRBD1	CASRQGRSVVSKLFF	TGTGCCAGCCGACAGGGAAGGTCGGTGGTGTCGAAACTGTTTTTT
16	TRBV3-1/TRBV3-2	NA	TRBJ1-1	TRBD1	CASSQDKPGGRTEAFF	TGTGCCAGCAGCCAAGATAAGCCAGGGGGAAGGACTGAAGCTTTCTTT
14	TRBV10-1	NA	TRBJ2-3	NA	CASSEGQITDTQYF	TGCGCCAGCAGTGAAGGACAGATCACAGATACGCAGTATTTT
14	TRBV28	NA	TRBJ1-6	TRBD1	CASSPGQGNSPLHF	TGTGCCAGCAGTCCGGGACAGGGTAATTCACCCCTCCACTTT
18	TRBV5-1	NA	TRBJ2-1	TRBD1	CASSLRPGQGSTYNEQFF	TGCGCCAGCAGCTTGAGGCCTGGACAGGGGTCAACCTACAATGAGCAGTTCTTC
14	TRBV10-2	NA	TRBJ1-2	TRBD1	CASRSDREYYGYTF	TGCGCCAGCCGGAGTGACAGGGAATACTATGGCTACACCTTC
14	TRBV20-1	NA	TRBJ2-3	NA	CSASRRGGTDTQYF	TGCAGTGCTAGTAGGAGGGGCGGCACAGATACGCAGTATTTT
18	TRBV5-1	NA	TRBJ1-1	TRBD1	CASRPRGQAQPMNTEAFF	TGCGCCAGCCGCCCAAGGGGACAGGCCCAACCCATGAACACTGAAGCTTTCTTT
13	TRBV28	NA	TRBJ1-3	NA	CASSLWQGSTIYF	TGTGCCAGCAGTTTATGGCAGGGGAGCACCATATATTTT
13	TRBV12-3/TRBV12-4	NA	TRBJ1-2	TRBD1	CASSLGQGGGYTF	TGTGCCAGCAGTTTAGGGCAGGGGGGTGGCTACACCTTC
16	TRBV9	NA	TRBJ2-4	NA	CASSVVGGGPGNIQYF	TGTGCCAGCAGCGTAGTTGGTGGAGGGCCAGGAAACATTCAGTACTTC
13	TRBV11-2	NA	TRBJ1-1	NA	CASSPTTPTEAFF	TGTGCCAGCAGCCCCACGACTCCCACTGAAGCTTTCTTT
13	TRBV27	few	TRBJ1-1	NA	CASSLAGGAEAFF	TGTGCCAGCAGTTTGGCTGGCGGCGCTGAAGCTTTCTTT